This is a list of T cell receptor beta chains from one sample in a study of identifying expanded T cells in peripheral blood. Here immunoSEQ multiplex PCR was the method, and the copy in TCRdb shows in-frame clones only, minus some. The table has approximately 83,000 clones, 70% to 90% seen once; the top ten hold approximately 4.5%. The sequenced sample was blood. The receptor set was obtained from a person aged 18 to 75 in good health. Each CDR3 is given with its conserved first and last residue. The D gene is left open where the match is weak. Clone size is not always given. Where it is, it says once, few, many or a class for expanded clones.

TRBV10-3	-	TRBJ2-3	once	16	CATRTDRLQDTDTQYF	TGTGCCACAAGAACCGACCGATTACAAGACACAGATACGCAGTATTTT
TRBV2	-	TRBJ2-7	-	13	CASRGQGLSEQYF	TGTGCCAGCAGGGGGCAGGGGCTGTCCGAGCAGTACTTC
TRBV21-1	-	TRBJ1-2	-	18	CASPRQRQGNFINYGYTF	TGTGCCAGCCCCCGCCAAAGACAGGGCAACTTTATTAACTATGGCTACACCTTC
TRBV5-5	-	TRBJ2-7	-	12	CASSESVVEQYF	TGTGCCAGCAGCGAGTCCGTAGTGGAGCAGTACTTC
TRBV27	-	TRBJ1-5	few	14	CASSLIRGNQPQHF	TGTGCCAGCAGTTTAATCAGGGGCAATCAGCCCCAGCATTTT
TRBV27	-	TRBJ2-7	once	13	CASSLNLAYEQYF	TGTGCCAGCAGTTTGAACCTCGCCTACGAGCAGTACTTC
TRBV12-5	-	TRBJ1-6	-	15	CASGLVQGLNSPLHF	TGTGCTAGTGGTTTGGTCCAGGGGCTAAATTCACCCCTCCACTTT
TRBV14	-	TRBJ2-3	once	15	CASSQGEESTDTQYF	TGTGCCAGCAGCCAGGGGGAGGAGAGCACAGATACGCAGTATTTT
TRBV18	-	TRBJ2-6	-	14	CASSRGPGANVLTF	TGTGCCAGCTCACGGGGGCCTGGGGCCAACGTCCTGACTTTC
TRBV19	-	TRBJ1-2	-	15	CASSIVAAANYGYTF	TGTGCCAGTAGTATAGTGGCCGCAGCTAACTATGGCTACACCTTC
TRBV11-3	-	TRBJ1-1	-	16	CASSLSRGVPRPEAFF	TGTGCCAGCAGTTTATCGCGGGGAGTTCCCCGACCTGAAGCTTTCTTT
TRBV5-6	-	TRBJ1-1	once	14	CASSLTGNPPRAFF	TGTGCCAGCAGCTTGACGGGGAATCCGCCTCGGGCTTTCTTT
TRBV7-3	-	TRBJ1-1	-	13	CASSYQQNTEAFF	TGTGCCAGCAGCTACCAACAGAACACTGAAGCTTTCTTT
TRBV2	TRBD1	TRBJ2-3	few	17	CASSGHVEDRYTDTQYF	TGTGCCAGCTCTGGCCATGTAGAGGACAGGTACACAGATACGCAGTATTTT
TRBV4-3	-	TRBJ2-3	-	14	CASSQELTTDTQYF	TGCGCCAGCAGCCAGGAATTGACTACAGATACGCAGTATTTT
TRBV4-2	-	TRBJ1-2	-	13	CASSLAFNYGYTF	TGTGCCAGCAGCTTAGCCTTTAACTATGGCTACACCTTC
TRBV4-3	-	TRBJ2-3	-	13	CASSRSVSDTQYF	TGCGCCAGCAGCAGGTCAGTTTCAGATACGCAGTATTTT
TRBV6-5	-	TRBJ1-2	-	13	CASSYALAYGYTF	TGTGCCAGCAGTTACGCCCTCGCCTATGGCTACACCTTC
TRBV2	-	TRBJ2-1	-	13	CAETGPLRNEQFF	TGTGCCGAAACGGGCCCGCTTCGGAATGAGCAGTTCTTC
TRBV4-1	-	TRBJ2-7	-	11	CASSEGYEQYF	TGCGCCAGCAGCGAAGGATACGAGCAGTACTTC
TRBV6-1	-	TRBJ1-1	-	15	CASSTKGRQNTEAFF	TGTGCCAGCAGCACAAAGGGACGGCAGAACACTGAAGCTTTCTTT
TRBV5-5	TRBD2	TRBJ2-7	-	15	CASSSTRGSSYEQYF	TGTGCCAGCAGCTCGACGCGGGGGAGCTCCTACGAGCAGTACTTC
TRBV18	-	TRBJ2-7	-	14	CASSPGTTLYEQYF	TGTGCCAGCTCGCCCGGGACAACCCTCTACGAGCAGTACTTC
TRBV6-5	-	TRBJ1-5	-	12	CASSYSGQPQHF	TGTGCCAGCAGTTACTCGGGTCAGCCCCAGCATTTT
TRBV6-5	TRBD1	TRBJ2-5	-	16	CASSSKTGLQGETQYF	TGTGCCAGCAGTTCTAAGACAGGGCTTCAAGGGGAGACCCAGTACTTC
TRBV5-1	-	TRBJ1-2	-	12	CASSLANYGYTF	TGCGCCAGCAGCTTGGCTAACTATGGCTACACCTTC
TRBV7-3	-	TRBJ1-2	-	15	CASSPDRSSNYGYTF	TGTGCCAGCAGCCCAGACAGAAGTTCTAACTATGGCTACACCTTC